This T cell receptor beta chain is drawn from a study of blood T cell repertoires in COVID-19. Across the study: Acute-phase and convalescent COVID-19 samples originated in the United States, Italy and Spain. T cells, B-cell-depleted T cells, or PBMCs provided the cDNA or gDNA that served as material.

This CDR3 has 14 residues. The germline CDR1 and CDR2 sequences are LNHDA and SQIVND (reference sequence). Trimming took off 10 bases at V and 7 bases at J, with 22 bases between the two ends. In the original analysis: Amplified reference gene primers provided the basis for estimating nucleated cell counts. Assay used: immunoSEQ multiplex PCR; TCRdb lists only in-frame clones, some missing. For V, J and clone size, that table is used; D and trimming come from the DNA. This sample has about 170,000 clones, with 83% found just once. The TCR originated in a woman of 80 years or more with acute or convalescent COVID-19. The sequencing input was peripheral blood. The chain uses TRBV19 and TRBJ1-2, with a possible D match to TRBD1 (6 bases). The CDR3 nucleotides are TGTGCCACCGCACCCGACAGGAACCCGTTTGGCTACACCTTC. It translates to CATAPDRNPFGYTF.